A single sample gave rise to the 14 T cell receptor beta chains below, sequenced in a study of blood T cell repertoires in COVID-19 (TCRdb year 2020). The method was the immunoSEQ multiplex PCR assay. TCRdb retrieved this table from immuneACCESS and kept in-frame rearrangements only. Not all clones are present; in checked studies, unresolved V genes account for under half, and no reason is known for the remainder. The sample table shows about 410,000 clones, and 70% to 90% are seen once. Under 2% of the sample is in the top ten clones. Sequenced sample: peripheral blood. Source of these receptors: a woman aged 40-49 years with COVID-19, enrolled during active disease.

The chain is built from TRBV28 and TRBJ2-1; weak D call: TRBD2 (7 bases). This CDR3 is built from 16 residues. Germline V lookup: CDR1 MDHEN, CDR2 SYDVKM. The V gene lost 8 bases and the J gene lost 4 bases, with 21 bases spanning the gap. In DNA form, the CDR3 reads TGTGCCAGCCCCCCTAAGGGGGGGCTCGGGTACAATGAGCAGTTCTTC. It specifies CASPPKGGLGYNEQFF.

The J gene is TRBJ2-1, the V gene TRBV15; D is possibly TRBD1 (6 bases). V dropped 0 bases and J dropped 0 bases, with 18 bases sitting between them. The V gene's germline CDR1 is LNHNV and CDR2 YYDKDF (reference sequence). The CDR3 spans 19 residues. CDR3 loop: CATSRERGRSLSSYNEQFF. In DNA, the CDR3 is TGTGCCACCAGCAGAGAAAGGGGGAGAAGCCTGAGCTCCTACAATGAGCAGTTCTTC.

The chain joins TRBV6-5 to TRBJ1-2, with TRBD1 matching 7 bases. This CDR3 comprises 13 residues. Germline lookup yields CDR1 MNHEY and CDR2 SVGAGI. V was pared by 5 bases and J by 4 bases, with 4 bases of the junction left unmatched. CDR3 amino acids: CASSPDRVYGYTF. CDR3 DNA sequence: TGTGCCAGCAGTCCCGACAGGGTCTATGGCTACACCTTC.

CDR3 region: CASKAGHNYGYTF. CDR3 coding DNA: TGTGCCAGCAAAGCAGGGCATAACTATGGCTACACCTTC. The chain uses TRBV27 and TRBJ1-2; possible D gene TRBD1, 5 bases. Germline CDR1 MNHEY, CDR2 SMNVEV (reference sequence). V was cut by 7 bases and J by 1 base, with 10 bases left in between. The CDR3 consists of 13 residues.

In its sample, this clone was seen a few times. V and J are TRBV11-2 and TRBJ1-1; possibly TRBD1 for D (5 bases). Deletions cut 0 bases from V and 11 bases from J, with 10 bases between. Germline CDR1 reads SGHAT; CDR2 reads FQNNGV. This CDR3 has 12 amino acids. The CDR3 protein is CASSLDGGLAFF. The CDR3 DNA reads as TGTGCCAGCAGCTTAGACGGGGGGTTGGCTTTCTTT.

This clone was counted many times. The chain joins TRBV5-4 to TRBJ1-1, with TRBD1 matching 7 bases. The germline CDR1 and CDR2 sequences are SGHNT and YYREEE (reference sequence). V dropped 1 base and J dropped 3; count of bases not matched to a gene: 6. This CDR3 comprises 15 residues. In DNA form, the CDR3 reads TGTGCCAGCAGCTTGTTCTCAGGGGGATACACTGAAGCTTTCTTT. Residues: CASSLFSGGYTEAFF.

The chain uses TRBV9 and TRBJ1-1, with D unresolved. CDR1 is SGDLS and CDR2 is YYNGEE in the germline V gene. Trimming removed 0 bases at V and 3 bases at J, with 18 bases between. The CDR3 spans 17 residues. CDR3 sequence reads: CASSVEAGNLLHTEAFF. For the CDR3, the DNA is TGTGCCAGCAGCGTAGAGGCAGGCAATCTCTTACACACTGAAGCTTTCTTT. Full variable domain (outside the CDR3, taken from reference TRBV9 and TRBJ1-1): DSGVTQTPKHLITATGQRVTLRCSPRSGDLSVYWYQQSLDQGLQFLIQYYNGEERAKGNILERFSAQQFPDLHSELNLSSLELGDSALYFCASSVEAGNLLHTEAFFGQGTRLTVV.

This chain uses TRBV3-1 (or the pseudogene TRBV3-2) with TRBJ2-3, with TRBD2 identical over 11 bases. The CDR3 has 15 amino acids. The germline V gene encodes CDR1 LGHDT and CDR2 YNNKEL (reference sequence). Losses at the gene ends were 4 bases for V and 0 bases for J; bases not matched to a gene: 0. The CDR3 protein is CASSLAGGSTDTQYF. CDR3 nucleotides: TGTGCCAGCAGCCTAGCGGGAGGGAGCACAGATACGCAGTATTTT.

The genes are TRBV6-6 and TRBJ1-2; D not resolved. Germline CDR1 and CDR2: MNHNY and SVGAGI (reference sequence). Trimming shortened V by 10 bases and J by 1 base, and 7 bases separated the two germline ends. The CDR3 has 11 residues. The CDR3 here is CATQFNYGYTF. The CDR3 DNA follows: TGTGCCACCCAATTTAACTATGGCTACACCTTC.

CDR3 in amino acids: CASSIAGQGAQPQHF. The CDR3 bases are TGTGCCAGTAGTATTGCCGGACAGGGGGCTCAGCCCCAGCATTTT. The chain joins TRBV19 to TRBJ1-5, with 11 positions matching TRBD1. The germline CDR1 and CDR2 sequences are LNHDA and SQIVND (reference sequence). V was pared by 3 bases and J by 6 bases, with 4 bases of the junction left unmatched. This CDR3 is built from 15 residues.

The genes are TRBV27 and TRBJ2-7, with no clear D. The germline CDR1 and CDR2 sequences are MNHEY and SMNVEV (reference sequence). CDR3 length: 14 residues. V dropped 6 bases and J dropped 7 bases, with 19 bases sitting between them. The CDR3 sequence: CASRLTYRVSEQYF. The CDR3 nucleotides are TGTGCCAGCAGACTGACGTACCGGGTGAGTGAGCAGTACTTC.

The genes are TRBV7-9 and TRBJ1-6, with 8 bases identical to TRBD1. Germline CDR1 and CDR2: SEHNR and FQNEAQ (reference sequence). The ends lost 0 bases at V and 6 bases at J; junction bases unmatched: 7. CDR3 length: 17 residues. The CDR3 loop reads CASSLAGQGPLNSPLHF. DNA for the CDR3: TGTGCCAGCAGCTTAGCCGGACAGGGTCCTCTTAATTCACCCCTCCACTTT.

The CDR3: CATSGRTGSTDTQYF. In nucleotides, the CDR3 is TGTGCCACCAGCGGGAGGACAGGGAGCACAGATACGCAGTATTTT. The rearrangement links TRBV15 to TRBJ2-3; TRBD1 agrees at 8 bases. Losses at the gene ends were 5 bases for V and 0 bases for J; bases not matched to a gene: 4. CDR3 length equals 15 residues. Germline V gives CDR1 LNHNV, CDR2 YYDKDF (reference sequence).

V usage is TRBV5-1 and J usage is TRBJ1-3; D gene ambiguous. CDR1 and CDR2 from the germline V gene are SGHRS and YFSETQ. V dropped 0 bases and J dropped 0 bases, with 13 bases sitting between them. The CDR3 has 17 amino acids. CDR3 nucleotide sequence: TGCGCCAGCAGCTTGGAAGCTCTGGTGTCCTCTGGAAACACCATATATTTT. Translating gives CASSLEALVSSGNTIYF.